The 3 T cell receptor beta chains below come from one sample, sequenced in a study of T cell repertoires in cytomegalovirus infection (dated by TCRdb to between 2017 and 2020). TCRdb records Illumina HiSeq 1500 as the sequencer. TCRdb trimmed public reads at Q25 via fastp, called clones via MiXCR and kept in-frame beta chains. Each entry merges the rows of one CDR3 protein and shows their most common DNA and genes. The sample has about 260,000 distinct CDR3 sequences on record, approximately 9.2% of them singletons. Roughly 15% of the sample goes to the ten largest clones. Sample: PBMCs. The receptors derive from a human donor in good health (CMV status not recorded). Some clones in this sample may be carry-over from other donors' samples.

This clonotype was counted at least ten times. The chain links TRBV7-2 to TRBJ1-6, with 9 bases lining up with TRBD1. The length of the CDR3 is 15 residues. Germline V gene lookup returns CDR1 SGHTA and CDR2 FQGNSA. V shed 4 bases, J shed 6 bases, and the junction held 4 bases outside the gene matches. CDR3 in DNA: TGTGCCAGCAGCTCGGGACAGGGAGCTAATTCACCCCTCCACTTT. This translates into CASSSGQGANSPLHF.

This clonotype appeared many times. The rearrangement joins TRBV7-2 to TRBJ1-6; D remains unclear. Germline CDR1 reads SGHTA; CDR2 reads FQGNSA. This CDR3 is 15 amino acids long. Trimming pared 4 bases from V and 7 bases from J, leaving 14 bases between. The CDR3 DNA sequence: TGTGCCAGCAGCTCTAGGCCACTCGCGAATTCACCCCTCCACTTT. Amino acid sequence: CASSSRPLANSPLHF.

This clonotype was found many times. The chain has TRBV27 and TRBJ1-6; tentatively, D is TRBD1 (6 bases). Trimming pared 3 bases from V and 4 bases from J, leaving 19 bases between. The germline V gene encodes CDR1 MNHEY and CDR2 SMNVEV (reference sequence). The CDR3 loop spans 18 amino acids. The CDR3 sequence is CASSLSDSPTTYNSPLHF. For the CDR3, the DNA is TGTGCCAGCAGTTTGTCGGACAGCCCCACCACTTATAATTCACCCCTCCACTTT.